This is a list of T cell receptor beta chains from one sample in a study of T cells in Graves' hyperthyroidism and ophthalmopathy. TCRdb analysed the multiplex PCR reads with MiXCR anew, one entry per CDR3 protein. The sample has a few hundred thousand distinct CDR3 sequences; just over 45% are singletons. The sample taken for sequencing was peripheral blood or thyroid tissue (not recorded which). These receptors were taken from a young woman with Graves' hyperthyroidism. CDR3s include the opening cysteine and the closing phenylalanine or tryptophan. D genes are given only for firm matches. Clone size is given for some rows only: seen once, a few or many times, or a class if the clone is expanded.

CDR3	DNA	V	D	J	size
CASSSLAGEGTQYF	TGTGCCAGCAGCAGCTTAGCGGGAGAGGGGACCCAGTACTTC	TRBV7-8	TRBD2	TRBJ2-5	NA
CASSYGPGWGSEQYF	TGTGCCAGCAGCTACGGTCCGGGATGGGGATCCGAGCAGTACTTC	TRBV7-3	NA	TRBJ2-7	NA
CASSLGGQGRGEQYF	TGTGCCAGCAGTTTAGGGGGGCAGGGACGAGGGGAGCAGTACTTC	TRBV12-3/TRBV12-4	NA	TRBJ2-7	NA
CATSDLECLQGLNRPQHF	TGTGCCACCAGTGATTTGGAGTGTCTACAAGGGCTCAATCGGCCCCAGCATTTT	TRBV24-1	NA	TRBJ1-5	NA
CSARELAGAYTGELFF	TGCAGTGCTAGAGAACTAGCGGGAGCATACACCGGGGAGCTGTTTTTT	TRBV20-1	TRBD2	TRBJ2-2	NA
CAWSVRPSSGGPEAFF	TGTGCCTGGAGTGTACGACCGTCTTCTGGAGGCCCTGAAGCTTTCTTT	TRBV30	NA	TRBJ1-1	NA
CASSSSLPNTEAFF	TGCGCCAGCAGCTCCAGTCTCCCGAACACTGAAGCTTTCTTT	TRBV5-1	NA	TRBJ1-1	many
CASSAESGTGDGYTF	TGCGCCAGCAGCGCCGAATCCGGGACAGGGGATGGCTACACCTTC	TRBV5-1	TRBD1	TRBJ1-2	many
CATSRDHPGSQPQHF	TGTGCCACCAGCAGAGATCATCCAGGGAGCCAGCCCCAGCATTTT	TRBV15	NA	TRBJ1-5	few
CASESPGLAAYEQYF	TGTGCCAGCGAATCCCCGGGACTAGCGGCCTACGAGCAGTACTTC	TRBV28	TRBD2	TRBJ2-7	many
CASSPKTGELFF	TGTGCCAGCAGTCCAAAGACCGGGGAGCTGTTTTTT	TRBV2	NA	TRBJ2-2	many
CASRAESEILNTEAFF	TGCGCCAGCAGGGCGGAATCAGAAATACTGAACACTGAAGCTTTCTTT	TRBV5-1	NA	TRBJ1-1	NA
CASGPQNPYEQYF	TGTGCCAGCGGTCCCCAGAACCCCTACGAGCAGTACTTC	TRBV6-5	NA	TRBJ2-7	NA
CASTITGQGANTEAFF	TGTGCCAGCACCATAACAGGGCAGGGGGCTAACACTGAAGCTTTCTTT	TRBV12-3/TRBV12-4	TRBD1	TRBJ1-1	NA
CSADLAGGQETQYF	TGCAGTGCTGACCTAGCGGGAGGGCAAGAGACCCAGTACTTC	TRBV20-1	TRBD2	TRBJ2-5	NA
CSVVGGGSEAFF	TGCAGCGTTGTAGGGGGCGGTTCTGAAGCTTTCTTT	TRBV29-1	TRBD1	TRBJ1-1	NA
CASSPGTGNTEAFF	TGTGCCAGCTCACCCGGGACAGGGAACACTGAAGCTTTCTTT	TRBV18	TRBD1	TRBJ1-1	many
CASSLDPEEETQYF	TGTGCCAGCAGCTTAGATCCGGAGGAAGAGACCCAGTACTTC	TRBV7-2	NA	TRBJ2-5	NA
CSARDSLAGSANTGELFF	TGCAGTGCTAGAGATTCCCTCGCGGGAAGCGCGAACACCGGGGAGCTGTTTTTT	TRBV20-1	NA	TRBJ2-2	NA
CASSLGLGAYNEQFF	TGTGCCAGCAGTCTGGGACTAGGGGCATACAATGAGCAGTTCTTC	TRBV12-3/TRBV12-4	TRBD2	TRBJ2-1	few
CATSSGNYGYTF	TGTGCCACCAGCAGCGGGAACTATGGCTACACCTTC	TRBV15	NA	TRBJ1-2	many
CASSMSRNTEAFF	TGTGCCAGTAGTATGTCCAGGAACACTGAAGCTTTCTTT	TRBV19	NA	TRBJ1-1	many
CSVEAGAWKEQFF	TGCAGCGTTGAGGCGGGAGCATGGAAGGAGCAGTTCTTC	TRBV29-1	TRBD2	TRBJ2-1	few
CASVAGTVNQPQHF	TGTGCCAGCGTCGCCGGGACAGTCAATCAGCCCCAGCATTTT	TRBV2	TRBD1	TRBJ1-5	NA
CASSQSEAGNTEAFF	TGTGCCAGCAGCCAATCGGAGGCGGGGAACACTGAAGCTTTCTTT	TRBV4-2	NA	TRBJ1-1	many
CASSLPPDSAGNTIYF	TGTGCCAGCAGCTTACCGCCGGACAGTGCTGGAAACACCATATATTTT	TRBV7-9	NA	TRBJ1-3	NA
CASSQQGGSSYEQYF	TGTGCCAGCAGCCAACAGGGGGGAAGCTCCTACGAGCAGTACTTC	TRBV6-1	TRBD1	TRBJ2-7	NA
CASSPSGQLLTYEQYF	TGTGCCAGCAGCCCCTCGGGACAGCTCCTCACCTACGAGCAGTACTTC	TRBV5-5	TRBD1	TRBJ2-7	many
CASSSRGLAGVRGETQYF	TGCGCCAGCAGCTCGAGGGGACTAGCGGGAGTGCGTGGAGAGACCCAGTACTTC	TRBV5-1	TRBD2	TRBJ2-5	many
CSGGDSHGETQHF	TGCAGCGGTGGGGACAGCCACGGGGAGACCCAGCATTTT	TRBV29-1	TRBD1	TRBJ1-5	NA
CASSYPTRSYEQYF	TGTGCCAGCAGTTACCCGACACGCAGCTACGAGCAGTACTTC	TRBV12-3/TRBV12-4	NA	TRBJ2-7	many
CSARITGVF	TGCAGTGCTAGAATAACAGGGGTCTTT	TRBV20-1	TRBD1	TRBJ1-1	NA
CASLVGGRNTEAFF	TGTGCCAGCTTGGTCGGGGGCAGGAACACTGAAGCTTTCTTT	TRBV25-1	NA	TRBJ1-1	NA
CSARDPRDNQPQHF	TGCAGTGCTAGAGACCCCAGAGATAATCAGCCCCAGCATTTT	TRBV20-1	NA	TRBJ1-5	NA
CASRGTGSPGYTF	TGTGCCAGCAGGGGAACAGGGTCTCCTGGCTACACCTTC	TRBV2	NA	TRBJ1-2	NA
CAISVGEYNEQYF	TGTGCCATCAGTGTGGGGGAATACAATGAGCAGTACTTC	TRBV10-3	NA	TRBJ2-7	NA
CAISHSGRANEQYF	TGTGCCATCAGTCATAGCGGGAGAGCCAACGAGCAGTACTTC	TRBV10-3	TRBD2	TRBJ2-7	NA
CASSDGVNTGEYGYTF	TGCGCCAGCAGTGACGGAGTGAACACCGGGGAATATGGCTACACCTTC	TRBV10-1	NA	TRBJ1-2	NA
CATSDLGLTGAGTDTQYF	TGTGCCACCAGTGATTTGGGGCTGACAGGGGCGGGGACAGATACGCAGTATTTT	TRBV24-1	TRBD1	TRBJ2-3	NA
CASSYSNGLNTIYF	TGTGCCAGCAGTTACTCGAACGGGTTGAACACCATATATTTT	TRBV6-5	NA	TRBJ1-3	NA
CASSAHSSGRDEKLFF	TGTGCCAGCAGCGCTCACTCTAGCGGGAGGGACGAAAAACTGTTTTTT	TRBV9	NA	TRBJ1-4	NA
CASSYRAGDYEQYF	TGCGCCAGCAGCTACAGGGCGGGGGACTACGAGCAGTACTTC	TRBV5-1	NA	TRBJ2-7	many
CASTRQRSTTDTQYF	TGTGCCAGTACGAGACAGCGATCAACAACAGATACGCAGTATTTT	TRBV19	NA	TRBJ2-3	NA
CASRSMEGGNEQFF	TGTGCCAGCAGATCTATGGAGGGAGGGAATGAGCAGTTCTTC	TRBV11-2	TRBD2	TRBJ2-1	NA
CASSLMSEKLFF	TGTGCCAGCAGTCTGATGAGCGAAAAACTGTTTTTT	TRBV12-3/TRBV12-4	NA	TRBJ1-4	NA
CASGYRGNTGELFF	TGTGCCAGCGGTTACAGGGGCAACACCGGGGAGCTGTTTTTT	TRBV12-3/TRBV12-4	TRBD1	TRBJ2-2	NA
CAAGGSRVAQYF	TGTGCCGCGGGGGGATCGAGGGTGGCCCAGTACTTC	TRBV27	TRBD2	TRBJ2-5	few
CASGLVPWTGGNTEAFF	TGTGCTAGTGGTTTGGTACCGTGGACAGGGGGAAACACTGAAGCTTTCTTT	TRBV12-5	TRBD1	TRBJ1-1	NA
CSCGVGTSGMNEQFF	TGCAGTTGTGGAGTGGGGACTAGCGGGATGAATGAGCAGTTCTTC	TRBV20-1	TRBD2	TRBJ2-1	NA
CASMGASTQYF	TGCGCCAGCATGGGCGCGTCGACCCAGTACTTC	TRBV5-1	NA	TRBJ2-5	NA
CASTKPGQNTGELFF	TGTGCCAGCACCAAACCGGGACAGAACACCGGGGAGCTGTTTTTT	TRBV7-9	NA	TRBJ2-2	many
CASSFGTSGRAQVVYEQYF	TGTGCCAGCAGCTTTGGGACTAGCGGGAGGGCCCAGGTGGTGTACGAGCAGTACTTC	TRBV11-1	TRBD2	TRBJ2-7	NA
CATSRAKGYGNEKLFF	TGTGCCACCAGCAGAGCAAAGGGGTATGGTAATGAAAAACTGTTTTTT	TRBV15	NA	TRBJ1-4	NA
CASSQRSGQGGEKLFF	TGCGCCAGCAGCCAAAGGTCGGGACAGGGAGGTGAAAAACTGTTTTTT	TRBV4-3	TRBD1	TRBJ1-4	NA
CATSGSSGANVLTF	TGTGCCACCAGCGGGAGTTCTGGGGCCAACGTCCTGACTTTC	TRBV15	NA	TRBJ2-6	NA
CASSPQGRGTEAFF	TGTGCCAGCAGCCCGCAGGGGAGGGGAACTGAAGCTTTCTTT	TRBV9	NA	TRBJ1-1	many
CASSQDRPGGRNTIYF	TGCGCCAGCAGCCAAGATCGGCCAGGGGGTAGAAACACCATATATTTT	TRBV4-1	TRBD1	TRBJ1-3	few
CSASGRGFVTEAFF	TGCAGTGCTAGTGGCAGGGGATTTGTCACTGAAGCTTTCTTT	TRBV20-1	NA	TRBJ1-1	NA
CASSLRTEYNEQYF	TGTGCCAGCAGTCTAAGGACAGAGTACAATGAGCAGTACTTC	TRBV2	NA	TRBJ2-7	NA
CASSEWGRGGDGYTF	TGTGCCAGCAGTGAATGGGGCAGGGGTGGGGATGGCTACACCTTC	TRBV2	NA	TRBJ1-2	many